The T cell receptor (beta chain) under discussion was sequenced for a study of CD8 T cells in Susac syndrome. The CDR3 covers 15 residues. Trimming removed 11 bases at V and 4 bases at J, with 24 bases between. Germline V gives CDR1 SEHNR, CDR2 FQNEAQ (reference sequence). 0.5 to 1 ug RNA was reverse transcribed with random hexamers. Amplification of the TCR beta CDR3 was carried out by immunoSEQ multiplex PCR, which spanned a total of 54 Vbeta and 13 Jbeta segments. MiXCR, run by TCRdb on the immunoSEQ multiplex PCR reads, gives a single entry per CDR3 protein. The sample carries more than 250,000 distinct CDR3 sequences, roughly 94% recorded once.

Sequenced material: CD4+ T cells from PBMCs. This chain connects TRBV7-9 to TRBJ2-7, with TRBD1 as a possible D gene (5 bases). The receptor comes from a human donor with multiple sclerosis. CDR3 region: CARPPTEGVWYEQYF. CDR3 bases: TGTGCCCGCCCCCCCACGGAAGGGGTTTGGTACGAGCAGTACTTC. Supplemented by reference TRBV7-9 and TRBJ2-7, the full variable domain reads DTGVSQNPRHKITKRGQNVTFRCDPISEHNRLYWYRQTLGQGPEFLTYFQNEAQLEKSRLLSDRFSAERPKGSFSTLEIQRTEQGDSAMYLCARPPTEGVWYEQYFGPGTRLTVT.